This TCR beta chain was found in a study of tumor and adjacent non-tumor tissue in lung cancer. This clonotype occurred a few times. In germline, CDR1 is SQVTM, CDR2 ANQGSEA. V lost 3 bases to trimming and J lost 11 bases, with 13 bases between them. There are 11 residues in the CDR3. Three rounds of nested PCR, following a modified ARM-PCR protocol, produced the TCRbeta library. Via MiXCR, TCRdb re-called the multiplex PCR reads, giving one row per CDR3 protein. The sample consists of about 110,000 distinct CDR3 sequences, approximately 84% of them appearing once. The template was RNA from unsorted bulk tissue.

Sequenced material: lung tumor tissue. The sequence came from a man aged 70 or older with non-small cell lung cancer. This rearrangement joins TRBV29-1 to TRBJ2-5; D gene unclear. The CDR3 DNA reads as TGCAGCGTTGAGAAAAGTGAGATTCAGTACTTC. Encoded protein: CSVEKSEIQYF.